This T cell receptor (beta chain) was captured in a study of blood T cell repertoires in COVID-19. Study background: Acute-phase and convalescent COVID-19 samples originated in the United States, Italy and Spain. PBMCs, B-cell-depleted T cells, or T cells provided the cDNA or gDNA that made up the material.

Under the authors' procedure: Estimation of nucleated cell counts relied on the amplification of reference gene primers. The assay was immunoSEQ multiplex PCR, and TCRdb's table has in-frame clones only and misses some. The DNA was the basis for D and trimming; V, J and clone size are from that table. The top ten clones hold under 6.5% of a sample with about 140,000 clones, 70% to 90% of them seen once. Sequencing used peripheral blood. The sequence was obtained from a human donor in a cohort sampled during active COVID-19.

The chain's CDR3 is CASSYGEQETQYF. The CDR3 region has the DNA TGTGCCAGCAGTTATGGGGAGCAAGAGACCCAGTACTTC. The chain links TRBV6-2 or TRBV6-3 to TRBJ2-5, with a tentative D call TRBD2 (5 bases). This CDR3 is 13 amino acids long. V lost 3 bases and J 2 bases, leaving 7 bases between the germline ends. Per germline, CDR1 MNHEY and CDR2 SVGEGT.